Listed below are T cell receptor beta chains from one sample, sequenced in a study of blood T cell repertoires in COVID-19. Generated by immunoSEQ multiplex PCR, the TCRdb table keeps only in-frame clones and is missing some. The sample yields about 65,000 clones, 81% seen once. The sequenced sample was peripheral blood. Every receptor here comes from a man at least 80 years old with acute or convalescent COVID-19. CDR3s include the opening cysteine and the closing phenylalanine or tryptophan. The order of the fields is D gene, J gene, V gene, clone size, CDR3 protein, CDR3 DNA. A D gene is named only where the DNA matches it firmly. Rows give clone size only sometimes, using once, few, many, or a class for an expanded clone.

TRBD1 | TRBJ2-2 | TRBV7-6 | NA | CASSRGTGDTGELFF | TGTGCCAGCAGCCGAGGGACAGGGGACACCGGGGAGCTGTTTTTT
TRBD1 | TRBJ2-7 | TRBV5-1 | NA | CASSLTGDEQYF | TGCGCCAGCAGCTTGACAGGGGACGAGCAGTACTTC
NA | TRBJ1-1 | TRBV7-9 | NA | CASSAGSGTEAFF | TGTGCCAGCAGCGCCGGGTCGGGGACTGAAGCTTTCTTT
NA | TRBJ2-1 | TRBV15 | NA | CATSRTRGMGNEQFF | TGTGCCACCAGCAGAACCAGGGGTATGGGCAATGAGCAGTTCTTC
NA | TRBJ1-2 | TRBV3-1/TRBV3-2 | few | CASSQGRPTDYGYTF | TGTGCCAGCAGCCAAGGCCGCCCGACAGACTATGGCTACACCTTC
NA | TRBJ1-1 | TRBV12-3/TRBV12-4 | NA | CASSDYRETEAFF | TGTGCCAGTAGCGACTACAGGGAAACTGAAGCTTTCTTT
NA | TRBJ1-3 | TRBV6-5 | NA | CASIPGGGGPNTIYF | TGTGCCAGCATCCCCGGGGGGGGCGGTCCGAACACCATATATTTT
NA | TRBJ1-1 | TRBV27 | NA | CASSFAAGTEAFF | TGTGCCAGCAGCTTCGCCGCGGGCACTGAAGCTTTCTTT
TRBD1 | TRBJ2-5 | TRBV2 | NA | CASSGTGQGTQYF | TGTGCCAGCAGTGGGACAGGGCAAGGGACCCAGTACTTC
NA | TRBJ2-2 | TRBV6-5 | few | CASRLTLTGELFF | TGTGCCAGCAGACTCACCCTGACCGGGGAGCTGTTTTTT
TRBD1 | TRBJ2-1 | TRBV7-2 | NA | CASSFLPTGTGKNEQFF | TGTGCCAGCAGCTTTCTCCCTACCGGGACAGGGAAGAATGAGCAGTTCTTC
NA | TRBJ2-1 | TRBV18 | NA | CASSPLGTSNEQFF | TGTGCCAGCTCACCGCTGGGTACTAGCAATGAGCAGTTCTTC
TRBD1 | TRBJ1-3 | TRBV12-5 | NA | CASGKQQGSSGNTIYF | TGTGCTAGTGGGAAACAACAGGGGAGCTCTGGAAACACCATATATTTT
NA | TRBJ1-4 | TRBV15 | NA | CATSRDLDRSNEKLFF | TGTGCCACCAGCAGAGATCTTGACAGATCCAATGAAAAACTGTTTTTT
NA | TRBJ1-1 | TRBV12-3/TRBV12-4 | NA | CASSPLRQDKAFF | TGTGCCAGCAGTCCCTTACGACAGGACAAAGCTTTCTTT
TRBD1 | TRBJ2-3 | TRBV4-1 | NA | CASSPLNRGGSADTQYF | TGCGCCAGCAGCCCCCTTAACAGGGGCGGGTCGGCAGATACGCAGTATTTT
TRBD2 | TRBJ2-5 | TRBV6-2/TRBV6-3 | NA | CASSYAGASRETQYF | TGTGCCAGCAGTTACGCGGGAGCGAGCCGAGAGACCCAGTACTTC
TRBD1 | TRBJ1-6 | TRBV5-1 | NA | CASSPGQGVAGPGSPLHF | TGCGCCAGCAGCCCCGGGCAGGGGGTGGCAGGGCCCGGTTCACCCCTCCACTTT
NA | TRBJ1-3 | TRBV19 | NA | CASRTGYTIYF | TGTGCCAGCAGGACTGGATACACCATATATTTT
TRBD1 | TRBJ2-7 | TRBV30 | NA | CAWNAGQEPYEQYF | TGTGCCTGGAACGCGGGACAGGAACCCTACGAGCAGTACTTC
TRBD1 | TRBJ2-5 | TRBV4-1 | few | CASSQKGTGETQYF | TGCGCCAGCAGCCAAAAGGGGACAGGAGAGACCCAGTACTTC
NA | TRBJ2-5 | TRBV19 | NA | CASSIPGQTTQYF | TGTGCCAGTAGTATTCCAGGGCAAACGACCCAGTACTTC
NA | TRBJ1-6 | TRBV11-3 | NA | CASSLDGTGPLHF | TGTGCCAGCAGCTTAGATGGTACTGGACCCCTCCACTTT
NA | TRBJ1-6 | TRBV30 | once | CAWSQLTRGRSPLHF | TGTGCCTGGAGCCAGCTAACCAGGGGCCGCTCACCCCTCCACTTT
TRBD1 | TRBJ2-3 | TRBV5-4 | NA | CASSQKGSFRGLDTQYF | TGTGCCAGCAGCCAAAAAGGGTCGTTCAGGGGGCTGGATACGCAGTATTTT
NA | TRBJ2-3 | TRBV12-3/TRBV12-4 | once | CASRTDTDTQYF | TGTGCCAGCAGAACAGATACAGATACGCAGTATTTT
TRBD1 | TRBJ2-7 | TRBV5-1 | NA | CASSEQGASYEQYF | TGCGCCAGCAGTGAACAGGGGGCATCGTACGAGCAGTACTTC
TRBD1 | TRBJ1-2 | TRBV12-3/TRBV12-4 | NA | CASSTGEGYTF | TGTGCCAGCAGTACAGGGGAGGGCTACACCTTC
NA | TRBJ1-5 | TRBV7-9 | NA | CASSLGRLDSNQPQHF | TGTGCCAGCAGCTTAGGGAGACTGGATAGCAATCAGCCCCAGCATTTT
TRBD1 | TRBJ2-7 | TRBV14 | NA | CASSQDNRGFYEQYF | TGTGCCAGCAGCCAAGATAACAGGGGTTTCTACGAGCAGTACTTC
NA | TRBJ1-2 | TRBV18 | NA | CASSPEQGDYGYTF | TGTGCCAGCTCACCCGAACAGGGTGACTATGGCTACACCTTC
NA | TRBJ1-4 | TRBV11-2 | NA | CASISGPGGREKLFF | TGTGCCAGCATCTCAGGACCGGGAGGGAGAGAAAAACTGTTTTTT
NA | TRBJ2-5 | TRBV9 | NA | CASSVGTARETQYF | TGTGCCAGCAGCGTAGGGACAGCTCGAGAGACCCAGTACTTC
NA | TRBJ1-1 | TRBV7-9 | NA | CASSWSPGVTEAFF | TGTGCCAGCAGCTGGTCCCCAGGGGTCACTGAAGCTTTCTTT
NA | TRBJ1-1 | TRBV5-1 | NA | CASSFNSGTEAFF | TGCGCCAGCAGCTTTAACTCGGGCACTGAAGCTTTCTTT
NA | TRBJ2-5 | TRBV20-1 | NA | CSASLETQYF | TGCAGTGCTAGTCTAGAGACCCAGTACTTC
NA | TRBJ1-6 | TRBV5-1 | once | CASSLPLGSNSPLHF | TGCGCCAGCAGCTTGCCCCTGGGGAGCAATTCACCCCTCCACTTT
TRBD2 | TRBJ2-3 | TRBV5-4 | NA | CASSFLAGGPKDTQYF | TGTGCCAGCAGCTTCCTTGCGGGGGGGCCGAAAGATACGCAGTATTTT
NA | TRBJ1-2 | TRBV27 | NA | CASSKGDTNYGYTF | TGTGCCAGCAGCAAGGGGGATACTAACTATGGCTACACCTTC
NA | TRBJ2-7 | TRBV14 | NA | CASSQDLRLADYEQYF | TGTGCCAGCAGCCAAGATCTAAGGCTAGCCGACTACGAGCAGTACTTC
TRBD1 | TRBJ2-3 | TRBV24-1 | NA | CATSDFTGGTDTQYF | TGTGCCACCAGTGATTTTACAGGGGGAACAGATACGCAGTATTTT
NA | TRBJ2-3 | TRBV30 | once | CAWSVVLGRSTDTQYF | TGTGCCTGGAGTGTTGTGTTAGGGAGGAGTACAGATACGCAGTATTTT
NA | TRBJ1-1 | TRBV19 | NA | CASSIPGAVNTEAFF | TGTGCCAGTAGTATCCCAGGGGCGGTGAACACTGAAGCTTTCTTT
NA | TRBJ1-1 | TRBV6-1 | NA | CASSVHGKGGRTEAFF | TGTGCCAGCAGTGTCCACGGCAAAGGGGGTAGGACTGAAGCTTTCTTT
NA | TRBJ1-1 | TRBV13 | NA | CASSLNLLQGYPEAFF | TGTGCCAGCAGCCTCAACCTGTTACAGGGATACCCTGAAGCTTTCTTT
NA | TRBJ2-7 | TRBV21-1 | NA | CASREEATSSYEQYF | TGTGCCAGCAGGGAGGAGGCCACAAGCTCCTACGAGCAGTACTTC
NA | TRBJ2-3 | TRBV7-2 | few | CASSLRVAGIPTDTQYF | TGTGCCAGCAGCTTACGGGTGGCCGGGATCCCCACAGATACGCAGTATTTT
NA | TRBJ1-2 | TRBV28 | NA | CASSLGGRGDYGYTF | TGTGCCAGCAGTTTAGGGGGCAGGGGCGACTATGGCTACACCTTC
TRBD1 | TRBJ2-7 | TRBV7-2 | NA | CASSSQQGYEQYF | TGTGCCAGCAGCTCTCAACAGGGGTACGAGCAGTACTTC